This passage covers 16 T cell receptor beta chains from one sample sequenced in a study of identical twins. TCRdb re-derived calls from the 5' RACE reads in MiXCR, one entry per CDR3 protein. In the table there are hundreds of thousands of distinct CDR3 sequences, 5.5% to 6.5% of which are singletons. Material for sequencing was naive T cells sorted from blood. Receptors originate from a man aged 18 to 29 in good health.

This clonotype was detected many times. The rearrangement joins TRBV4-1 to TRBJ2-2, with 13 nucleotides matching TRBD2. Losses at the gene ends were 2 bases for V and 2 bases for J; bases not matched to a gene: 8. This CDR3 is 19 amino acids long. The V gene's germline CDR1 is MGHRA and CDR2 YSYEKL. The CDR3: CASSQHGLAGVDNTGELFF. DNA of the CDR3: TGCGCCAGCAGCCAACACGGACTAGCGGGAGTCGATAACACCGGGGAGCTGTTTTTT.

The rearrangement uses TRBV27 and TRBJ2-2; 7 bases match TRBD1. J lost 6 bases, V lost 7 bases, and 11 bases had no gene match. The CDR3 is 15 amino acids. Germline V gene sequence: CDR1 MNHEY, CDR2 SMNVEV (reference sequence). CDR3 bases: TGTGCCAGCACTCAAGCACAGGGGCTCCCCGGGGAGCTGTTTTTT. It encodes CASTQAQGLPGELFF.

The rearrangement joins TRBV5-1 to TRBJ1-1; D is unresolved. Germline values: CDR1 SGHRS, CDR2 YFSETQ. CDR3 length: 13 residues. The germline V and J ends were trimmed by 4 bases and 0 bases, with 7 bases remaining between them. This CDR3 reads CASSEAVNTEAFF. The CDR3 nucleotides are TGCGCCAGCAGCGAGGCGGTGAACACTGAAGCTTTCTTT.

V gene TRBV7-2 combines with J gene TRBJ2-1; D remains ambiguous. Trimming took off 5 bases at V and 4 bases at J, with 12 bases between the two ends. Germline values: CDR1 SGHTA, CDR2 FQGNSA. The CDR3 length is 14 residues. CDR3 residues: CASSLDSVYNEQFF. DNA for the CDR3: TGTGCCAGCAGCCTAGACTCAGTATACAATGAGCAGTTCTTC. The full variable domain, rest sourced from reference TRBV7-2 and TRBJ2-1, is GAGVSQSPSNKVTEKGKDVELRCDPISGHTALYWYRQSLGQGLEFLIYFQGNSAPDKSGLPSDRFSAERTGGSVSTLTIQRTQQEDSAVYLCASSLDSVYNEQFFGPGTRLTVL.

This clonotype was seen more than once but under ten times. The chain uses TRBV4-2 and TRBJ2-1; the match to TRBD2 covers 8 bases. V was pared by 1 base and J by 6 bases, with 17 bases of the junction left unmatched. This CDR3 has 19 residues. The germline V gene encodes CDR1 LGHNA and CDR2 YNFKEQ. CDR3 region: CASSQVLSGAGRRGNEQFF. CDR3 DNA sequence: TGTGCCAGCAGCCAAGTTCTTAGCGGGGCCGGTCGAAGAGGCAATGAGCAGTTCTTC.

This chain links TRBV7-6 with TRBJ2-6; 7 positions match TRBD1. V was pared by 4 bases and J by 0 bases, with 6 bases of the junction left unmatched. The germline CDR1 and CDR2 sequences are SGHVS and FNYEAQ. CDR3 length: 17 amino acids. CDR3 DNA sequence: TGTGCCAGCAGCTCCTCAACAGGGGTCTCTGGGGCCAACGTCCTGACTTTC. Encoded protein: CASSSSTGVSGANVLTF.

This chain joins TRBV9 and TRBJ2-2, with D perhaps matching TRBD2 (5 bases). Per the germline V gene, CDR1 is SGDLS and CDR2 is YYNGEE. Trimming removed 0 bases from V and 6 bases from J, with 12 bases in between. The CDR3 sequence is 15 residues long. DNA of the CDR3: TGTGCCAGCAGCGTAGCCGGGATTCTAGCCGGGGAGCTGTTTTTT. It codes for CASSVAGILAGELFF.

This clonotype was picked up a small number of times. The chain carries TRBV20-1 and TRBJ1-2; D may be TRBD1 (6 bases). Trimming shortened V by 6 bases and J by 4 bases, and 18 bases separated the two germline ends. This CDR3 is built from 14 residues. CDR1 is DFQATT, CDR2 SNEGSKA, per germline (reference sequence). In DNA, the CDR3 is TGCAGTGCACATCAGGGAGGGGGAGTCTATGGCTACACCTTC. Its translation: CSAHQGGGVYGYTF.

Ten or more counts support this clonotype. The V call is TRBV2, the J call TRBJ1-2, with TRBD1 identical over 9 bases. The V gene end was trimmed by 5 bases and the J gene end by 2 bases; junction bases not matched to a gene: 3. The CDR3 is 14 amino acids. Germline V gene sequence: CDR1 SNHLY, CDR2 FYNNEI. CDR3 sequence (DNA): TGTGCCAGCAGTTGGACAGGGGTCAACTATGGCTACACCTTC. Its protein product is CASSWTGVNYGYTF.

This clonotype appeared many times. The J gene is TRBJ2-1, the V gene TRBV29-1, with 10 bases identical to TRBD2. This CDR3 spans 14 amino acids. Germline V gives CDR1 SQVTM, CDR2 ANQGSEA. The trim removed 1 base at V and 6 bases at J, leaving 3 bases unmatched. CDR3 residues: CSVEALAGANEQFF. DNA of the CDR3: TGCAGCGTTGAAGCCCTAGCGGGAGCCAATGAGCAGTTCTTC.

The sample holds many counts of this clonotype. CDR3 in DNA: TGCAGCGTTCGGCTCGGGGACTACGAGCAGTACTTC. It encodes CSVRLGDYEQYF. The chain combines TRBV29-1 with TRBJ2-7, with a tentative D call TRBD2 (5 bases). Germline V CDR1 and CDR2: SQVTM, ANQGSEA. Trimming stripped 5 bases from V and 3 bases from J, with 11 bases between. This CDR3 contains 12 residues.

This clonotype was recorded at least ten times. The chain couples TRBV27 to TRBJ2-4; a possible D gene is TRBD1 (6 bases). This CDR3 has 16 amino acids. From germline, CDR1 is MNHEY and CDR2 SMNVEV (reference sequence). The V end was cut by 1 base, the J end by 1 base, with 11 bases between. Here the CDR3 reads CASSLWGPEAKNIQYF. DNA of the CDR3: TGTGCCAGCAGTTTATGGGGGCCCGAGGCCAAAAACATTCAGTACTTC.

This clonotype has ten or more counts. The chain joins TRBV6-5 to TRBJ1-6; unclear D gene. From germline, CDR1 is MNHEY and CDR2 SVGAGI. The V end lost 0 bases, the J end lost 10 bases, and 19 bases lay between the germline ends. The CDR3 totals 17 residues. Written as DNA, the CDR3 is TGTGCCAGCAGTTACTCGACGGGCGGGCCGGTAGGATCACCCCTCCACTTT. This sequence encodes CASSYSTGGPVGSPLHF.

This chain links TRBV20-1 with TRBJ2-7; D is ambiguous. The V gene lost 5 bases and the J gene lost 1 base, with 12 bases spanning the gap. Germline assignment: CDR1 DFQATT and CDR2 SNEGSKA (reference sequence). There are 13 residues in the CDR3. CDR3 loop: CSAHRTSSYEQYF. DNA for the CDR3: TGCAGTGCTCACCGCACCTCATCCTACGAGCAGTACTTC.

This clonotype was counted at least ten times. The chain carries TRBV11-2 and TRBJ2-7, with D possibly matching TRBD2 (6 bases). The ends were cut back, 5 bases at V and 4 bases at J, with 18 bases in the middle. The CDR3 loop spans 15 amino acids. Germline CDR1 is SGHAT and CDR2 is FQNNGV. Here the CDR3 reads CASSGGGDATYEQYF. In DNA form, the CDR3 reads TGTGCCAGCAGCGGTGGCGGGGACGCAACTTACGAGCAGTACTTC.

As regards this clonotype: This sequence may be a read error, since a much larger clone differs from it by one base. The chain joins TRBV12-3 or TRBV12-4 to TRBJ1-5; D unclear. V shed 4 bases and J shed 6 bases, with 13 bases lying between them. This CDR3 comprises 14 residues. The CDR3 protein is CASSSRDFSQPQHF. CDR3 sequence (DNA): TGTGCCAGCAGTTCACGGGATTTCAGTCAGCCCCAGCATTTT.